There are many counts of the clone carrying this T cell receptor beta chain. The antigen remains unidentified. The sample is drawn from a study of T cells after yellow fever vaccination. Study-wide points: Although most clonotypes did not, a small share appeared in both CD4 and CD8 compartments.

In germline, CDR1 is SGHTA, CDR2 FQGNSA. This CDR3 has 15 amino acids. The V end lost 2 bases, the J end lost 4 bases, and 15 bases lay between the germline ends. The TCR cDNA carried a universal primer site and UMIs from 5'RACE template switching. One entry per CDR3 protein results from TCRdb running MiXCR on the 5' RACE reads. The table has some 300,000 distinct CDR3 sequences, roughly 3.5% seen once; the top ten hold about 20%. The TCR sequence derives from a man aged 18 to 35 who received the YFV17D yellow fever vaccine. The V and J genes are TRBV7-2 and TRBJ2-7; D is perhaps TRBD2 (6 bases). Sequencing used PBMCs, obtained on the day of the yellow fever booster vaccination. Here the CDR3 reads CASSLIGGLLYEQYF. The CDR3 bases are TGTGCCAGCAGCTTAATTGGGGGACTCCTTTACGAGCAGTACTTC.